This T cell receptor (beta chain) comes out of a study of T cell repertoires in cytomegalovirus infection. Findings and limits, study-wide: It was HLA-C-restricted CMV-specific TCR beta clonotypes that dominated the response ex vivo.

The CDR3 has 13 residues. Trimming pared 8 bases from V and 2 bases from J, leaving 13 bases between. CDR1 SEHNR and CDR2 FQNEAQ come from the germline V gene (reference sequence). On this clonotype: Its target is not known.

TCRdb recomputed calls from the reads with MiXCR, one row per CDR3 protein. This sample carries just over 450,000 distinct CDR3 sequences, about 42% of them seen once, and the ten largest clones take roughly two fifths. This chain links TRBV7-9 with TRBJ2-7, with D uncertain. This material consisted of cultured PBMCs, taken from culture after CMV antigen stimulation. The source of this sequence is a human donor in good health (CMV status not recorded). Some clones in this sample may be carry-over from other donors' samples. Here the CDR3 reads CASGTSLAYEQYF. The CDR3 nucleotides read TGTGCCAGCGGAACCTCCCTAGCCTACGAGCAGTACTTC.